The next 18 T cell receptor beta chains were all read from a single sample in a study of early T cells in non-severe SARS-CoV-2 infection. Via MiXCR, TCRdb re-called the 5' RACE reads, giving one row per CDR3 protein. The data hold some 96,000 distinct CDR3 sequences, with 15% observed a single time. Sequencing was carried out using whole blood. These receptors came from an adult who was a healthcare worker with PCR-confirmed SARS-CoV-2 infection or an uninfected control (not recorded which).

The chain has TRBV28 and TRBJ2-3, with 9 bases that match TRBD2. In germline, CDR1 is MDHEN, CDR2 SYDVKM. The CDR3 loop spans 19 amino acids. V shed 7 bases and J 0 bases; nucleotides not matched to a gene: 17. The CDR3 protein is CASTLGKREVFVSTDTQYF. CDR3 bases: TGTGCCAGCACCCTAGGAAAGCGGGAGGTCTTCGTTAGCACAGATACGCAGTATTTT.

This clonotype showed up just a few times. The CDR3 loop reads CSVVLLYEQYF. Written as DNA, the CDR3 is TGCAGCGTCGTACTCCTGTACGAGCAGTACTTC. The V gene is TRBV29-1, the J gene TRBJ2-7; no reliable D call. Germline CDR1 and CDR2: SQVTM and ANQGSEA. Trimming removed 6 bases at V and 4 bases at J, with 10 bases between. The CDR3 covers 11 residues.

In this sample, this clonotype turned up a few times. The V call is TRBV10-3, the J call TRBJ2-7; 10 bases line up with TRBD2. The CDR3 is 16 amino acids. Germline V CDR1 and CDR2: ENHRY, SYGVKD. V lost 5 bases and J lost 3; bases outside the gene matches: 10. CDR3 sequence (DNA): TGTGCCATCAGTACCGGCGCCAGCGGGAGGGTCTACGAGCAGTACTTC. Protein sequence: CAISTGASGRVYEQYF.

This clonotype came up many times. J is TRBJ2-4 and V is TRBV5-4; D may be TRBD1 (6 bases). CDR3 length equals 13 residues. V lost 1 base and J 8 bases, leaving 10 bases between the germline ends. The germline V gene encodes CDR1 SGHNT and CDR2 YYREEE (reference sequence). The chain's CDR3 is CASSLTGLDIQYF. The CDR3 DNA reads as TGTGCCAGCAGCTTGACAGGGTTGGACATTCAGTACTTC.

V and J are TRBV6-5 and TRBJ1-3, with D possibly being TRBD1 (5 bases). This CDR3 contains 14 residues. CDR1 is MNHEY, CDR2 SVGAGI, per germline. V lost 2 bases and J lost 4, with 9 bases in between. The CDR3 here is CASSYRGNGNTIYF. DNA for the CDR3: TGTGCCAGCAGTTACAGGGGAAACGGAAACACCATATATTTT.

The chain has TRBV5-1 and TRBJ2-2, with a possible D match to TRBD1 (6 bases). The CDR3 length is 17 residues. Trimming removed 3 bases from V and 0 bases from J, with 15 bases in between. The V gene's germline CDR1 is SGHRS and CDR2 YFSETQ. The CDR3 loop is CASSWDPGTSNTGELFF. Here the CDR3 DNA reads TGCGCCAGCAGCTGGGACCCCGGGACATCGAACACCGGGGAGCTGTTTTTT.

In DNA form, the CDR3 reads TGTGCCAGCAGTCGTACCTTGACAGGGGATGGCTACACCTTC. Amino acid sequence: CASSRTLTGDGYTF. This chain joins TRBV12-3 or TRBV12-4 and TRBJ1-2, with 8 bases identical to TRBD1. Unmatched junction bases numbered 8, after V lost 5 bases and J lost 6 bases. The CDR3 extends over 14 amino acids.

This rearrangement joins TRBV9 to TRBJ2-2; tentatively, D is TRBD2 (6 bases). Germline CDR1 reads SGDLS; CDR2 reads YYNGEE. The CDR3 contains 15 residues. V lost 4 bases to trimming and J lost 4 bases, with 14 bases between them. CDR3 nucleotide sequence: TGTGCCAGCAGCCCGCTCCCGGGAGTCACCGGGGAGCTGTTTTTT. Translating gives CASSPLPGVTGELFF.

This sequence joins TRBV12-3 or TRBV12-4 and TRBJ2-5; TRBD1 matches at 8 bases. The CDR3 contains 13 residues. V lost 5 bases to trimming and J lost 4 bases; unmatched junction nucleotides: 3. The CDR3 sequence is CASSVRGRETQYF. CDR3 coding DNA: TGTGCCAGCAGTGTCAGGGGGCGAGAGACCCAGTACTTC.

The chain combines TRBV2 with TRBJ1-1, with unresolved D. This CDR3 region has 11 residues. Trimming left V 5 bases short and J 3 bases short, with 4 bases between. CDR1 is SNHLY and CDR2 is FYNNEI in the germline V gene. The CDR3 is CASSMDTEAFF. The CDR3 coding sequence is TGTGCCAGCAGTATGGACACTGAAGCTTTCTTT. Together with reference TRBV2 and TRBJ1-1, the CDR3 gives the full variable domain: EPEVTQTPSHQVTQMGQEVILRCVPISNHLYFYWYRQILGQKVEFLVSFYNNEISEKSEIFDDQFSVERPDGSNFTLKIRSTKLEDSAMYFCASSMDTEAFFGQGTRLTVV.

At least ten counts were recorded for this clonotype. The rearrangement uses TRBV7-9 and TRBJ2-1; tentatively, D is TRBD2 (6 bases). Germline CDR1 and CDR2: SEHNR and FQNEAQ (reference sequence). Between the trimmed V and J ends, which lost 8 bases and 8 bases, there was a span of 22 bases. This CDR3 region has 15 residues. CDR3 sequence (DNA): TGTGCCAGCGGAAAAGTGGCGGGGAGTATGGATGAGCAGTTCTTC. Translating gives CASGKVAGSMDEQFF.

This clonotype has a handful of counts. V usage is TRBV9 and J usage is TRBJ2-1, with TRBD2 matching 10 bases. The CDR3 consists of 15 residues. Germline CDR1 reads SGDLS; CDR2 reads YYNGEE. The V and J ends lost 0 bases and 6 bases, in that order; junction bases with no gene match: 3. The CDR3 loop is CASSVELAGANEQFF. The CDR3 DNA follows: TGTGCCAGCAGCGTAGAGCTAGCGGGGGCCAATGAGCAGTTCTTC.

The J gene is TRBJ2-2, the V gene TRBV11-3; D is unresolved. Germline CDR1 SGHNT, CDR2 YENEEA. V gave up 4 bases and J gave up 0 bases, with 12 bases separating them. The length of the CDR3 is 16 residues. Written as DNA, the CDR3 is TGTGCCAGCAGCTGGAACGGTGCATCGAACACCGGGGAGCTGTTTTTT. Translation: CASSWNGASNTGELFF.

In its sample, this clonotype was seen a few times. The V and J genes are TRBV27 and TRBJ1-1, with 8 nucleotides matching TRBD1. This CDR3 has 14 amino acids. The V and J ends lost 3 bases and 3 bases, in that order; junction bases with no gene match: 3. Germline CDR1 and CDR2: MNHEY and SMNVEV (reference sequence). Here the CDR3 DNA reads TGTGCCAGCAGTTTGGGACAGGTGCACACTGAAGCTTTCTTT. Translated: CASSLGQVHTEAFF.

This clonotype was counted ten times or more. The rearrangement links TRBV14 to TRBJ2-7; 7 bases line up with TRBD1. The CDR3 has 13 amino acids. Germline V gene data show CDR1 as SGHDN and CDR2 as FVKESK. Trimming removed 1 base from V and 5 bases from J; junction bases left unmatched: 2. CDR3 in amino acids: CASSQVTGNEQYF. CDR3 sequence (DNA): TGTGCCAGCAGCCAAGTGACAGGGAACGAGCAGTACTTC.

This clonotype was found a few times. V is TRBV29-1 and J is TRBJ2-5; no firm D call. V lost 4 bases to trimming and J lost 3 bases, with 9 bases between them. Germline-derived CDR1 and CDR2 are SQVTM and ANQGSEA. There are 12 residues in the CDR3. CDR3 in DNA: TGCAGCGTTGTCGACGGAGAAGAGACCCAGTACTTC. It is translated as CSVVDGEETQYF.

The chain employs TRBV3-1 and TRBJ2-3; maybe TRBD2 (5 bases). Germline V gene lookup returns CDR1 LGHDT and CDR2 YNNKEL (reference sequence). The V end lost 1 base, the J end lost 2 bases, and 13 bases lay between the germline ends. CDR3 length: 16 amino acids. This CDR3 reads CASSQVAGYYTDTQYF. DNA of the CDR3: TGTGCCAGCAGCCAAGTTGCGGGCTACTACACAGATACGCAGTATTTT.

This clonotype was detected many times. The genes are TRBV7-6 and TRBJ2-1, with TRBD2 matching over 8 bases. The CDR3 spans 14 residues. Trimming at V came to 1 base and at J to 5 bases, leaving 1 base not matched to a gene. Germline-derived CDR1 and CDR2 are SGHVS and FNYEAQ. CDR3 region: CASSLEAGDNEQFF. Written as DNA, the CDR3 is TGTGCCAGCAGCTTAGAAGCGGGAGACAATGAGCAGTTCTTC.